This is a list of T cell receptor beta chains from one sample in a study of human T cells and chemical hapten exposure. Via MiXCR, TCRdb re-called the RACE reads, giving one row per CDR3 protein. This repertoire shows 100,000 to 150,000 distinct CDR3 sequences, around 8.3% found once; its top ten account for approximately 2%. The source material was whole blood. The receptors stem from a male donor in good health. Some clones in this sample may be carry-over from other donors' samples. Each CDR3 is given with its conserved first and last residue. Fields, in order: J gene, V gene, clone size, D gene, CDR3 protein, CDR3 DNA. The D gene is left open where the match is weak. Some rows mark clone size as missing; the rest say once, few, many or name a class of expanded clone.

J gene: TRBJ1-3
V gene: TRBV5-1
clone size: few
D gene: TRBD1
CDR3 protein: CASSPGQESSGNTIYF
CDR3 DNA: TGCGCCAGCAGCCCGGGACAGGAGAGCTCTGGAAACACCATATATTTT

J gene: TRBJ2-3
V gene: TRBV19
clone size: few
D gene: -
CDR3 protein: CASKEGRSTDTQYF
CDR3 DNA: TGTGCCAGTAAAGAGGGGAGATCCACAGATACGCAGTATTTT

J gene: TRBJ2-7
V gene: TRBV7-9
clone size: many
D gene: TRBD1
CDR3 protein: CASSLTGGRDYEQYF
CDR3 DNA: TGTGCCAGCAGCTTGACAGGGGGACGGGACTACGAGCAGTACTTC

J gene: TRBJ2-1
V gene: TRBV20-1
clone size: many
D gene: TRBD2
CDR3 protein: CSASASGRLDEQFF
CDR3 DNA: TGCAGTGCTTCCGCTAGCGGGAGATTGGATGAGCAGTTCTTC

J gene: TRBJ2-3
V gene: TRBV27
clone size: many
D gene: -
CDR3 protein: CASSFGGKTDTQYF
CDR3 DNA: TGTGCCAGCAGTTTTGGGGGGAAAACAGATACGCAGTATTTT

J gene: TRBJ1-4
V gene: TRBV19
clone size: -
D gene: TRBD1
CDR3 protein: CASSIGPTGTEKLFF
CDR3 DNA: TGTGCCAGTAGTATAGGGCCGACAGGGACTGAAAAACTGTTTTTT

J gene: TRBJ2-2
V gene: TRBV20-1
clone size: many
D gene: TRBD2
CDR3 protein: CSARDPQRGRGGELFF
CDR3 DNA: TGCAGTGCTAGAGATCCCCAGCGGGGGCGGGGCGGGGAGCTGTTTTTT

J gene: TRBJ2-1
V gene: TRBV7-2
clone size: many
D gene: TRBD1
CDR3 protein: CASSFEDRGYEQFF
CDR3 DNA: TGTGCCAGCAGCTTTGAGGACAGGGGTTATGAGCAGTTCTTC

J gene: TRBJ2-1
V gene: TRBV27
clone size: many
D gene: TRBD2
CDR3 protein: CASSLRTSGSSYNEQFF
CDR3 DNA: TGTGCCAGCAGTTTACGGACTAGCGGGAGCTCCTACAATGAGCAGTTCTTC

J gene: TRBJ2-7
V gene: TRBV7-8
clone size: many
D gene: -
CDR3 protein: CASSLQGTLYEQYF
CDR3 DNA: TGTGCCAGCAGCCTCCAAGGGACACTCTACGAGCAGTACTTC

J gene: TRBJ2-4
V gene: TRBV11-2
clone size: -
D gene: TRBD1
CDR3 protein: CASSFIRGHIQYF
CDR3 DNA: TGTGCCAGCAGCTTTATAAGGGGGCACATTCAGTACTTC

J gene: TRBJ2-2
V gene: TRBV7-9
clone size: -
D gene: TRBD1
CDR3 protein: CASSLETGKNTGELFF
CDR3 DNA: TGTGCCAGCAGCTTAGAGACAGGGAAAAACACCGGGGAGCTGTTTTTT

J gene: TRBJ1-1
V gene: TRBV24-1
clone size: -
D gene: -
CDR3 protein: CATFPRTAALWRNTEAFF
CDR3 DNA: TGTGCCACTTTCCCGAGGACAGCGGCACTATGGAGGAACACTGAAGCTTTCTTT

J gene: TRBJ2-4
V gene: TRBV6-6
clone size: -
D gene: -
CDR3 protein: CASSRQEDIQYF
CDR3 DNA: TGTGCCAGCAGTAGACAGGAGGACATTCAGTACTTC

J gene: TRBJ1-5
V gene: TRBV9
clone size: -
D gene: -
CDR3 protein: CASSVGGINQPQHF
CDR3 DNA: TGTGCCAGCAGCGTCGGGGGCATCAATCAGCCCCAGCATTTT

J gene: TRBJ1-5
V gene: TRBV19
clone size: -
D gene: -
CDR3 protein: CASSIDLRGSNQPQHF
CDR3 DNA: TGTGCCAGTAGTATAGATCTCCGGGGAAGCAATCAGCCCCAGCATTTT

J gene: TRBJ2-1
V gene: TRBV9
clone size: many
D gene: -
CDR3 protein: CASSVGGAYNEQFF
CDR3 DNA: TGTGCCAGCAGCGTAGGGGGGGCCTACAATGAGCAGTTCTTC

J gene: TRBJ1-1
V gene: TRBV5-6
clone size: few
D gene: -
CDR3 protein: CASSLRRSEAFF
CDR3 DNA: TGTGCCAGCAGCTTGCGGCGGAGTGAAGCTTTCTTT

J gene: TRBJ2-1
V gene: TRBV5-1
clone size: -
D gene: -
CDR3 protein: CASSDPTSHDNEQFF
CDR3 DNA: TGCGCCAGCAGCGACCCCACTAGCCACGACAATGAGCAGTTCTTC

J gene: TRBJ2-4
V gene: TRBV20-1
clone size: -
D gene: TRBD2
CDR3 protein: CSVPRSSGGPQAKNIQYF
CDR3 DNA: TGCAGTGTCCCTCGGAGTAGCGGGGGCCCCCAGGCCAAAAACATTCAGTACTTC

J gene: TRBJ1-6
V gene: TRBV20-1
clone size: many
D gene: -
CDR3 protein: CSARPGGAISNSPLHF
CDR3 DNA: TGCAGTGCTAGACCTGGAGGGGCCATCTCCAATTCACCCCTCCACTTT

J gene: TRBJ2-2
V gene: TRBV7-9
clone size: -
D gene: -
CDR3 protein: CASSFGRDDTGELFF
CDR3 DNA: TGTGCCAGCAGCTTTGGCAGGGACGACACCGGGGAGCTGTTTTTT

J gene: TRBJ2-7
V gene: TRBV11-2
clone size: -
D gene: TRBD2
CDR3 protein: CASSLEDLKGTSGRGYEQYF
CDR3 DNA: TGTGCCAGCAGCTTAGAAGACCTAAAGGGGACTAGCGGGAGGGGCTACGAGCAGTACTTC

J gene: TRBJ1-6
V gene: TRBV14
clone size: -
D gene: -
CDR3 protein: CASSHRGGDNSPLHF
CDR3 DNA: TGTGCCAGCAGCCATCGGGGGGGGGATAATTCACCCCTCCACTTT

J gene: TRBJ1-2
V gene: TRBV6-2/TRBV6-3
clone size: -
D gene: -
CDR3 protein: CASSWNYGYTF
CDR3 DNA: TGTGCCAGCAGCTGGAACTATGGCTACACCTTC

J gene: TRBJ2-3
V gene: TRBV3-1
clone size: few
D gene: TRBD2
CDR3 protein: CASSGSGLAGADTQYF
CDR3 DNA: TGTGCCAGCAGCGGCTCTGGACTAGCGGGCGCAGATACGCAGTATTTT

J gene: TRBJ2-5
V gene: TRBV5-4
clone size: few
D gene: -
CDR3 protein: CASTIAAEETQYF
CDR3 DNA: TGTGCCAGCACTATAGCGGCTGAAGAGACCCAGTACTTC

J gene: TRBJ2-1
V gene: TRBV19
clone size: -
D gene: -
CDR3 protein: CASSAPGDYNEQFF
CDR3 DNA: TGTGCCAGTAGTGCCCCGGGGGACTACAATGAGCAGTTCTTC

J gene: TRBJ2-1
V gene: TRBV20-1
clone size: many
D gene: -
CDR3 protein: CSADRDFANEQFF
CDR3 DNA: TGCAGTGCTGACCGGGACTTCGCCAATGAGCAGTTCTTC